Listed here are 9 T cell receptor beta chains from one sample, sequenced in a study of cytomegalovirus exposure and HLA in healthy donors. PCR involved 60 Vbeta and 13 Jbeta primers. TCRdb's table, derived via immunoSEQ multiplex PCR, lists solely in-frame clones and lacks some. This table has 150,000 to 200,000 clones, approximately 84% appearing once. Material: PBMCs. These receptors were obtained from a woman aged 50 to 65 in good health and CMV-seropositive.

This clone was counted between two and nine times. V and J are TRBV19 and TRBJ2-7, with a weak D call TRBD2 (7 bases). Germline-derived CDR1 and CDR2 are LNHDA and SQIVND (reference sequence). V lost 6 bases and J lost 1, with 22 bases in between. This CDR3 spans 17 amino acids. The chain's CDR3 is CASSPTPRRGGSYEQYF. CDR3 coding DNA: TGTGCCAGTAGCCCGACCCCAAGGAGGGGGGGGTCCTACGAGCAGTACTTC.

V is TRBV5-1 and J is TRBJ1-2; 10 bases are a match to TRBD1. With 1 base clipped from V and 6 bases from J, the junction kept 3 bases outside the gene matches. Germline loops: CDR1 SGHRS, CDR2 YFSETQ. The CDR3 is 14 residues long. CDR3 sequence (DNA): TGCGCCAGCAGCTTGTTGGGACAGGGGAATGGCTACACCTTC. It is translated as CASSLLGQGNGYTF. Full variable domain (remainder filled in from reference TRBV5-1 and TRBJ1-2): KAGVTQTPRYLIKTRGQQVTLSCSPISGHRSVSWYQQTPGQGLQFLFEYFSETQRNKGNFPGRFSGRQFSNSRSEMNVSTLELGDSALYLCASSLLGQGNGYTFGSGTRLTVV.

Only one count was recorded for this clone. V is TRBV27 and J is TRBJ2-7, with D maybe TRBD1 (6 bases). V lost 5 bases to trimming and J lost 1 base, with 9 bases between them. This CDR3 region has 13 residues. Germline V gives CDR1 MNHEY, CDR2 SMNVEV (reference sequence). CDR3: CASSRTGSYEQYF. CDR3 nucleotides: TGTGCCAGCAGTCGTACAGGGTCCTACGAGCAGTACTTC.

The chain joins TRBV19 to TRBJ1-1, with 7 bases matching TRBD1. There are 15 residues in the CDR3. Germline V gene data show CDR1 as LNHDA and CDR2 as SQIVND (reference sequence). Trimming at V came to 5 bases and at J to 1 base, leaving 7 bases not matched to a gene. CDR3: CASSSPGQPNTEAFF. The CDR3 DNA follows: TGTGCCAGTAGTTCTCCGGGACAGCCGAACACTGAAGCTTTCTTT.

V gene TRBV7-6 combines with J gene TRBJ2-7, with TRBD2 identical over 15 bases. The junction had 16 bases not matched to a gene; V was cut back by 2 bases and J by 5 bases. The CDR3 length is 20 residues. Germline V gene lookup returns CDR1 SGHVS and CDR2 FNYEAQ. CDR3: CASSLPRFRTSGRAFNEQYF. The CDR3 DNA reads as TGTGCCAGCAGCTTACCCAGATTTAGGACTAGCGGGAGGGCCTTCAACGAGCAGTACTTC. The entire variable domain, with the rest obtained from reference TRBV7-6 and TRBJ2-7, is as follows: GAGVSQSPRYKVTKRGQDVALRCDPISGHVSLYWYRQALGQGPEFLTYFNYEAQQDKSGLPNDRFSAERPEGSISTLTIQRTEQRDSAMYRCASSLPRFRTSGRAFNEQYFGPGTRLTVT.

This clone showed up just a few times. At one boundary the junction diverges from the germline segment, which might be a read error. V usage is TRBV7-7 and J usage is TRBJ2-5; TRBD1 or TRBD2 may be the D gene (6 bases each). The V gene's germline CDR1 is SSHAT and CDR2 FNYEAQ (reference sequence). The CDR3 has 15 residues. This CDR3 reads CASSLGGGVQETQYF. In nucleotides, the CDR3 is TGTGCTAGCAGCTTAGGAGGGGGAGTGCAAGAGACCCAGTACTTC.

The chain's CDR3 is CASSPESIQPQHF. CDR3 DNA: TGTGCCAGCTCACCAGAATCTATTCAGCCCCAGCATTTT. The rearrangement joins TRBV18 to TRBJ1-5; D ambiguous. V lost 2 bases and J 6 bases, leaving 8 bases between the germline ends. CDR1 is KGHSH and CDR2 is LQKENI in the germline V gene. There are 13 residues in the CDR3.

This chain uses TRBV7-8 with TRBJ2-4, with TRBD1 identical over 8 bases. Trimming at V came to 5 bases and at J to 1 base, leaving 7 bases not matched to a gene. There are 16 residues in the CDR3. Germline CDR1 reads SGHVS; CDR2 reads FQNEAQ. For the CDR3, the DNA is TGTGCCAGCAGCCACGGACAGGGACGGGCCAAAAACATTCAGTACTTC. The encoded protein is CASSHGQGRAKNIQYF. Drawing the rest from reference TRBV7-8 and TRBJ2-4, the complete variable domain is GAGVSQSPRYKVAKRGQDVALRCDPISGHVSLFWYQQALGQGPEFLTYFQNEAQLDKSGLPSDRFFAERPEGSVSTLKIQRTQQEDSAVYLCASSHGQGRAKNIQYFGAGTRLSVL.

The chain uses TRBV7-9 and TRBJ1-5; weak D call: TRBD1 (5 bases). The CDR3 covers 12 residues. Germline V gene lookup returns CDR1 SEHNR and CDR2 FQNEAQ (reference sequence). The ends were cut back, 5 bases at V and 4 bases at J, with 6 bases in the middle. Here the CDR3 DNA reads TGTGCCAGCAGCCGGACAAATCAGCCCCAGCATTTT. Translated, it gives CASSRTNQPQHF.